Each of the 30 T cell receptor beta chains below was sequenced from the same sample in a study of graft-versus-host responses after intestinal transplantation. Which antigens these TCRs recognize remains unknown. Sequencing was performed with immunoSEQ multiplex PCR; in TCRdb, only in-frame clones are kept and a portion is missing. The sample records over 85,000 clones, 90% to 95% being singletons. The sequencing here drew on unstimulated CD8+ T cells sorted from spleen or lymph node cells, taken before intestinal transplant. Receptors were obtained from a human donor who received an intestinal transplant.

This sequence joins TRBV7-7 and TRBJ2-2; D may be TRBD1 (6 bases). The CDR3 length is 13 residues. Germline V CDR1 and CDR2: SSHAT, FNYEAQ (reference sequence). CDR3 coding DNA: TGTGCTACCGAAGGACAGACGGTCGGGGAGCTGTTTTTT. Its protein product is CATEGQTVGELFF. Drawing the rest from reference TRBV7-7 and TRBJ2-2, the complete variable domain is GAGVSQSPRYKVTKRGQDVTLRCDPISSHATLYWYQQALGQGPEFLTYFNYEAQPDKSGLPSDRFSAERPEGSISTLTIQRTEQRDSAMYRCATEGQTVGELFFGEGSRLTVL.

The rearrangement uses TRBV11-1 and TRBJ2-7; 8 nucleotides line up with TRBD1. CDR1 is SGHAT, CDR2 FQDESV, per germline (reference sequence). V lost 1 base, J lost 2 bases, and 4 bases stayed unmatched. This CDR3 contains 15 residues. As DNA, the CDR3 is TGTGCCAGCAGCTTAGGTGGGACAGGTACCTACGAGCAGTACTTC. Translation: CASSLGGTGTYEQYF. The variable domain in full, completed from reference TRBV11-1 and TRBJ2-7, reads EAEVAQSPRYKITEKSQAVAFWCDPISGHATLYWYRQILGQGPELLVQFQDESVVDDSQLPKDRFSAERLKGVDSTLKIQPAELGDSAMYLCASSLGGTGTYEQYFGPGTRLTVT.

The CDR3, as DNA: TGTGCCATCAGCTTGGACAGGGGCCATGGCTACACCTTC. As protein: CAISLDRGHGYTF. This chain links TRBV10-3 with TRBJ1-2; 9 bases align to TRBD1. Germline CDR1 and CDR2: ENHRY and SYGVKD. J was trimmed by 6 bases and V by 6 bases; bases with no gene match: 5. The CDR3 has 13 residues.

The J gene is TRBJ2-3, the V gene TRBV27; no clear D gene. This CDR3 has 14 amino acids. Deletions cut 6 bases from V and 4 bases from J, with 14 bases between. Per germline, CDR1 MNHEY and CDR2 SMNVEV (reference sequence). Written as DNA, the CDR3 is TGTGCCAGCAGCCCATCCCAATGGTCAGATACGCAGTATTTT. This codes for CASSPSQWSDTQYF.

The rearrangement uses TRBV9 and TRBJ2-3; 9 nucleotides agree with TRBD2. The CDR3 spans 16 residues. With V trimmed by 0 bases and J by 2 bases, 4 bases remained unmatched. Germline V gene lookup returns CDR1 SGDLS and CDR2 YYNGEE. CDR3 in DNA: TGTGCCAGCAGCGTAGGCGGGAGGGCCCCCACAGATACGCAGTATTTT. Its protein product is CASSVGGRAPTDTQYF.

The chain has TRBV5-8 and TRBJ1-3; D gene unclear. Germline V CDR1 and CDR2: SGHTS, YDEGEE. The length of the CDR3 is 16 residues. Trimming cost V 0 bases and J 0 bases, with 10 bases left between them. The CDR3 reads CASSLDGFSSGNTIYF. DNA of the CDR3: TGTGCCAGCAGCTTGGATGGCTTTAGCTCTGGAAACACCATATATTTT.

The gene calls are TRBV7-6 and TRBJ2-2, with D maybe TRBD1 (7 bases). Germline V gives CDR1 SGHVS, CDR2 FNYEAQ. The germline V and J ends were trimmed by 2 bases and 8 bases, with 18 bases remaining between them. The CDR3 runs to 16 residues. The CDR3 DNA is TGTGCCAGCAGCTTACAGCCCGGAGGGGGCACGGGGGAGCTGTTTTTT. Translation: CASSLQPGGGTGELFF.

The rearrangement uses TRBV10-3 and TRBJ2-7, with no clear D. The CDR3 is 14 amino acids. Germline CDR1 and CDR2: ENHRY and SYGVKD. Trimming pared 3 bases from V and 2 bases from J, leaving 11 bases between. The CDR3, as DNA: TGTGCCATCAGTGACGTTAGGGTCCCCTACGAGCAGTACTTC. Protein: CAISDVRVPYEQYF.

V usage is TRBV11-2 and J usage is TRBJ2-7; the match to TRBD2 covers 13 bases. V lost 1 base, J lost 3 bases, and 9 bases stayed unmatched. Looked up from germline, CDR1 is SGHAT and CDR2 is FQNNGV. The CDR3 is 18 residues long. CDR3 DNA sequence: TGTGCCAGCAGCTTAGTACCTCCCGGGACTAGCGGGATCTACGAGCAGTACTTC. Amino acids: CASSLVPPGTSGIYEQYF.

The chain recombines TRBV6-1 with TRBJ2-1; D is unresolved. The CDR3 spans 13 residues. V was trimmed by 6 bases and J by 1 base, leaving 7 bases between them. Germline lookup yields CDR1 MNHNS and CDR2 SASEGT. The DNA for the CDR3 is TGTGCCAGCAGCCCGACATCCTACAATGAGCAGTTCTTC. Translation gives CASSPTSYNEQFF.

CDR3 bases: TGTGCCAGCCTGACTGGGCTTTCGATCGACGAGCAGTACTTC. Translating gives CASLTGLSIDEQYF. This rearrangement joins TRBV27 to TRBJ2-7; no firm D call. In germline, CDR1 is MNHEY, CDR2 SMNVEV (reference sequence). Deletions cut 8 bases from V and 5 bases from J, with 19 bases between. The CDR3 spans 14 residues.

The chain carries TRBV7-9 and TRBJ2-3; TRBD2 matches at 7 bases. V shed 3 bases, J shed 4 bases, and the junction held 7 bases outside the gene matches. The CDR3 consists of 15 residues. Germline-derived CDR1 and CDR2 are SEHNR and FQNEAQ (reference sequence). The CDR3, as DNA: TGTGCCAGCAGCTTGATAGGCGGGAGCGCAGATACGCAGTATTTT. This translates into CASSLIGGSADTQYF.

The CDR3 is CASSLWGELFF. The CDR3 DNA is TGTGCCAGCAGTTTATGGGGGGAGCTGTTTTTT. The rearrangement joins TRBV27 to TRBJ2-2; no clear D. Germline-derived CDR1 and CDR2 are MNHEY and SMNVEV (reference sequence). The V end lost 1 base, the J end lost 8 bases, and 2 bases lay between the germline ends. The CDR3 has 11 amino acids.

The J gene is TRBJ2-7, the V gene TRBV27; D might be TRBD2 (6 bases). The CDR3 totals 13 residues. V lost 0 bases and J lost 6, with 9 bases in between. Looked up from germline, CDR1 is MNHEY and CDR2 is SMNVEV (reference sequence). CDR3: CASSLSGGIEQYF. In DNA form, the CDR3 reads TGTGCCAGCAGTTTATCGGGAGGAATCGAGCAGTACTTC.

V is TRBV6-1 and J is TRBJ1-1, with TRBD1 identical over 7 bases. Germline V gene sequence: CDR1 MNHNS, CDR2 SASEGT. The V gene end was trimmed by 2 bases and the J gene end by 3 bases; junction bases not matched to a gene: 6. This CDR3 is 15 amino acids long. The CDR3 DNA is TGTGCCAGCAGTGAATGGGTGGGACAGTACACTGAAGCTTTCTTT. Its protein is CASSEWVGQYTEAFF.

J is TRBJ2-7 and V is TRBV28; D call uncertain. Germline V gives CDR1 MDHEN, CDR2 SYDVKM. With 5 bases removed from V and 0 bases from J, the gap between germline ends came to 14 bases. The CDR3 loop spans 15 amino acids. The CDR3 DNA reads TGTGCCAGCAGTCCCCGGACCAGAATCTCCTACGAGCAGTACTTC. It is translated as CASSPRTRISYEQYF.

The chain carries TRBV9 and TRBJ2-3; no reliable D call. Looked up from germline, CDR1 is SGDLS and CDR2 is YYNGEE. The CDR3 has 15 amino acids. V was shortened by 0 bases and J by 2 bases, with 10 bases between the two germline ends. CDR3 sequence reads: CASSVATHITDTQYF. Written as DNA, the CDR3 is TGTGCCAGCAGCGTAGCGACACATATCACAGATACGCAGTATTTT.

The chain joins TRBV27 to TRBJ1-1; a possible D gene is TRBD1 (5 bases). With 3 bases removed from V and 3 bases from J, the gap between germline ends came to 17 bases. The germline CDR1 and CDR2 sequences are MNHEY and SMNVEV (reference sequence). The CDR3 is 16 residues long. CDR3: CASSLGLKLGHTEAFF. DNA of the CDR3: TGTGCCAGCAGTTTGGGACTTAAATTGGGGCACACTGAAGCTTTCTTT.

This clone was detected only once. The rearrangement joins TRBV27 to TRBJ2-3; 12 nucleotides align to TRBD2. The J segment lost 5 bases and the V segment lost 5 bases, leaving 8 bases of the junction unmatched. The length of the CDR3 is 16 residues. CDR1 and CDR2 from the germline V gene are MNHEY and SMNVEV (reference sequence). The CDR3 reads CASSKGTSGFEDTQYF. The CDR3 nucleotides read TGTGCCAGCAGTAAAGGGACTAGCGGGTTCGAAGATACGCAGTATTTT.

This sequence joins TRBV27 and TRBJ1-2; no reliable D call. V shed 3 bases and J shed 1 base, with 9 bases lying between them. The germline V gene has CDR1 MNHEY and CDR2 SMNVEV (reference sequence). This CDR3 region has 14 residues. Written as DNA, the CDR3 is TGTGCCAGCAGTTTCCTCAGCAGTAACTATGGCTACACCTTC. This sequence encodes CASSFLSSNYGYTF.

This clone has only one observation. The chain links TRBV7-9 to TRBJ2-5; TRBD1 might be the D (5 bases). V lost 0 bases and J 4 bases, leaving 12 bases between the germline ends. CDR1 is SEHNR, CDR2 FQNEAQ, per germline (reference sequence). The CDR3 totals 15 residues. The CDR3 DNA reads TGTGCCAGCAGCTTAGCGGCAGGGATGTCAGAGACCCAGTACTTC. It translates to CASSLAAGMSETQYF.

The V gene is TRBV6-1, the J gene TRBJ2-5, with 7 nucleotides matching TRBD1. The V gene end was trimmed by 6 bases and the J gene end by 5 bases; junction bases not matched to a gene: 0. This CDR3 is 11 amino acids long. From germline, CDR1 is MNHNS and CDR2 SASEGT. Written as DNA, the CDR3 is TGTGCCAGCAGGGACAGGGAGACCCAGTACTTC. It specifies CASRDRETQYF.

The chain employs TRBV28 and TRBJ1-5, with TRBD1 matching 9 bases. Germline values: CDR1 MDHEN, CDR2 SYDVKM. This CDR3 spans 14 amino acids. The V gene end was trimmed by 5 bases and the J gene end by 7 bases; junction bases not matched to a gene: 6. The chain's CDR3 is CASSLTGGMQPQHF. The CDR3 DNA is TGTGCCAGCAGTCTGACAGGGGGAATGCAGCCCCAGCATTTT. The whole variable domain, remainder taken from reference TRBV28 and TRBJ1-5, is DVKVTQSSRYLVKRTGEKVFLECVQDMDHENMFWYRQDPGLGLRLIYFSYDVKMKEKGDIPEGYSVSREKKERFSLILESASTNQTSMYLCASSLTGGMQPQHFGDGTRLSIL.

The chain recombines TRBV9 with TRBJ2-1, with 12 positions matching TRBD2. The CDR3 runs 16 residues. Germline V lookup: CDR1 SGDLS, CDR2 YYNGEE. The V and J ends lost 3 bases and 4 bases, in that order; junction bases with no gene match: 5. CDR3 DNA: TGTGCCAGCAGCGCAGACGGGACTAGCGGGTACAATGAGCAGTTCTTC. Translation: CASSADGTSGYNEQFF.

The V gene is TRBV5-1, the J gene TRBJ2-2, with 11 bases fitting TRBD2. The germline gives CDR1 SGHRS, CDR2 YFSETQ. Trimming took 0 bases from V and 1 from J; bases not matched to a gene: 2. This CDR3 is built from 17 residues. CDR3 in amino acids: CASSLDTSGGNTGELFF. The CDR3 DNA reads TGCGCCAGCAGCTTGGACACTAGCGGGGGGAACACCGGGGAGCTGTTTTTT.

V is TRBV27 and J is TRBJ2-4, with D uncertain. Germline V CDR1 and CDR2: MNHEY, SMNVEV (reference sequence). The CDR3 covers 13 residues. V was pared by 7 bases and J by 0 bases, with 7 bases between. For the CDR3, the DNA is TGTGCCAGCACGGATTTAGCCAAAAACATTCAGTACTTC. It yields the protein CASTDLAKNIQYF.

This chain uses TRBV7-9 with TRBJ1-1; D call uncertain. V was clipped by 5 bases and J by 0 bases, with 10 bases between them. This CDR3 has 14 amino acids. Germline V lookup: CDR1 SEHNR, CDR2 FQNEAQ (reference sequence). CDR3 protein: CASSLRVLNTEAFF. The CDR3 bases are TGTGCCAGCAGCCTCCGGGTCTTGAACACTGAAGCTTTCTTT.

CDR3 sequence (DNA): TGTGCCAGCAGTGACCACACCGGGGAGCTGTTTTTT. It yields the protein CASSDHTGELFF. This chain uses TRBV27 with TRBJ2-2, with D unresolved. The CDR3 covers 12 residues. The germline V gene has CDR1 MNHEY and CDR2 SMNVEV (reference sequence). Trimming stripped 5 bases from V and 3 bases from J, with 4 bases between.

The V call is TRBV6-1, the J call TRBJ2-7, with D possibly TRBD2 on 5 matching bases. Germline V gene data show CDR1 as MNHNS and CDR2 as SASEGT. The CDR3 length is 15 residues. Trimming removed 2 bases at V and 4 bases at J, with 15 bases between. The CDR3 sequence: CASSEMGYSGYEQYF. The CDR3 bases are TGTGCCAGCAGTGAAATGGGTTATTCGGGGTACGAGCAGTACTTC.

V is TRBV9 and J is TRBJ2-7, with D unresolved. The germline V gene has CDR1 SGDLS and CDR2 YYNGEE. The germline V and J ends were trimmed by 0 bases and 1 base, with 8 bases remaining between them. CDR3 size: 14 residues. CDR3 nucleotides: TGTGCCAGCAGCGTAGGCCCGGATTCCTACGAGCAGTACTTC. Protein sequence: CASSVGPDSYEQYF. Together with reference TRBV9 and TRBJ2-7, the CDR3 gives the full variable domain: DSGVTQTPKHLITATGQRVTLRCSPRSGDLSVYWYQQSLDQGLQFLIQYYNGEERAKGNILERFSAQQFPDLHSELNLSSLELGDSALYFCASSVGPDSYEQYFGPGTRLTVT.